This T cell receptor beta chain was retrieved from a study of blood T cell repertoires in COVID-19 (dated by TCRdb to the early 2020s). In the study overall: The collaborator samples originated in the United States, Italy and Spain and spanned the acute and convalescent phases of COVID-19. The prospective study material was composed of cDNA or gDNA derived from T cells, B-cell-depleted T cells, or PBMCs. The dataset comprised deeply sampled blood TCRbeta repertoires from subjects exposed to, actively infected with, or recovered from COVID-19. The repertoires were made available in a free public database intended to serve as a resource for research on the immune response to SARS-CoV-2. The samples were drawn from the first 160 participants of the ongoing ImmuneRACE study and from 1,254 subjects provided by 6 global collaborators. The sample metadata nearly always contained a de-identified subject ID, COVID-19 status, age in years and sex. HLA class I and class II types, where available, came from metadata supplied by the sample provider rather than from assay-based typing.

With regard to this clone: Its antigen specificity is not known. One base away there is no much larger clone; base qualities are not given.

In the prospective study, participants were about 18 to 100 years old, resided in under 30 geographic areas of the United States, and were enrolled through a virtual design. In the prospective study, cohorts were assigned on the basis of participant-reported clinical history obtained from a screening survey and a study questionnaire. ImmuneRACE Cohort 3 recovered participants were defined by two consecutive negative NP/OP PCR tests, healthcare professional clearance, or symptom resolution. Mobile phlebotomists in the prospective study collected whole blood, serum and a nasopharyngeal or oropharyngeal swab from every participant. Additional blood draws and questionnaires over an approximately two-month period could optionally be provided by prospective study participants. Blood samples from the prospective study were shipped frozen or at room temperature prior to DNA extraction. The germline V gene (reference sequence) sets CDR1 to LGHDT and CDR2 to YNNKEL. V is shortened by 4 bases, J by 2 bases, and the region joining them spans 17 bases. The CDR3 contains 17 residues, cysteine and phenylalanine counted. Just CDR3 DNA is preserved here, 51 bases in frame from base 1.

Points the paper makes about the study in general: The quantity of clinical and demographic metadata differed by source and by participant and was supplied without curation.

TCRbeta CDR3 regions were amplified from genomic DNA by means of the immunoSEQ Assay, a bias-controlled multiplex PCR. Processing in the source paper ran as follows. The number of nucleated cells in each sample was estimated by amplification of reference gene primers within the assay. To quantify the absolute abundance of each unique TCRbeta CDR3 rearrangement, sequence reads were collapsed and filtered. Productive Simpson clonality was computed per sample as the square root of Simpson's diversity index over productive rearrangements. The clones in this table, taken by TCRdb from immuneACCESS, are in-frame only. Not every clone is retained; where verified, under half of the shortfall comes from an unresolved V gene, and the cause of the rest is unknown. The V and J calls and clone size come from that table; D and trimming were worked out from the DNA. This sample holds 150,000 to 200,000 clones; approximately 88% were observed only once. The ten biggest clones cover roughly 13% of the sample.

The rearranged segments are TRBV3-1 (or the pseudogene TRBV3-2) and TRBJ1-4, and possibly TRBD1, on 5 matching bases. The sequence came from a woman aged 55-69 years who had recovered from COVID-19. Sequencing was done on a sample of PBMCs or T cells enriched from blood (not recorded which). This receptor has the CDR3 CASSRPTNGGTNEKLFF. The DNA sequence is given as TGTGCCAGCAGCCGCCCTACTAACGGGGGGACTAATGAAAAACTGTTTTTT.